This T cell receptor beta chain was sequenced in a study of Graves' ophthalmopathy and Graves' hyperthyroidism. Study conclusions and caveats: Most thyroid clonotypes expanded beyond 0.001 frequency were also found in blood.

V was clipped by 3 bases and J by 5 bases; unmatched bases: 9. CDR3 length equals 15 residues. Germline assignment: CDR1 SEHNR and CDR2 FQNEAQ (reference sequence). Investigators amplified TCR beta CDR3 regions from RNA transcripts. An initial RT-PCR round employing HTBI primers preceded a second-round multiplex PCR. TCRdb reprocessed the multiplex PCR reads with MiXCR, giving one entry per CDR3 protein. The sample has over a million distinct CDR3 sequences; around a third are singletons. Aged 18 to 65, hyperthyroidism patients had been newly diagnosed, with under 2 months' duration. No donor had other autoimmune disease, uncontrolled infection, pregnancy or lactation. Clinical symptoms and serum thyroxine were used for diagnosis; TRAb, thyroid ultrasound and orbital computed tomography were also relied on. This clonotype showed up many times. Its target is unknown.

The V call is TRBV7-9, the J call TRBJ2-5; 7 nucleotides line up with TRBD1. The TCR was taken from an adult man with Graves' hyperthyroidism. Source material: peripheral blood or thyroid tissue (not recorded which). The CDR3 is CASSFLTGAEETQYF. Here the CDR3 DNA reads TGTGCCAGCAGCTTCCTCACAGGGGCCGAGGAGACCCAGTACTTC.